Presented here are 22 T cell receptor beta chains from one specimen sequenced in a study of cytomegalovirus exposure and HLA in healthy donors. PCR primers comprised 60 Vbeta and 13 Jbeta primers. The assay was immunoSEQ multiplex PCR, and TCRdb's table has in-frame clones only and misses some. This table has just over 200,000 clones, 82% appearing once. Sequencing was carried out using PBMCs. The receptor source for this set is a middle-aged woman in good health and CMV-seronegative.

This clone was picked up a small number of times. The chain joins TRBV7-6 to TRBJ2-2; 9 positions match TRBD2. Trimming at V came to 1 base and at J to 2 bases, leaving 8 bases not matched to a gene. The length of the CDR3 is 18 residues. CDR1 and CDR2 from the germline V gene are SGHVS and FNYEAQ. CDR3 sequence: CASSLGGGGRVNTGELFF. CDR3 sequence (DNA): TGTGCCAGCAGCTTAGGAGGTGGCGGGAGGGTTAACACCGGGGAGCTGTTTTTT.

The CDR3 sequence: CAISGLAGNNEQFF. The CDR3 nucleotides read TGTGCCATCAGTGGACTAGCGGGGAACAATGAGCAGTTCTTC. This chain connects TRBV10-3 to TRBJ2-1, with 11 bases lining up with TRBD2. This CDR3 contains 14 residues. Germline V lookup: CDR1 ENHRY, CDR2 SYGVKD. V gave up 4 bases and J gave up 5 bases; unmatched junction bases: 1.

CDR3 bases: TGTGCCAGCAGCTATACAGTGTATGGCTACACCTTC. It codes for CASSYTVYGYTF. V usage is TRBV5-4 and J usage is TRBJ1-2; no clear D gene. Germline-derived CDR1 and CDR2 are SGHNT and YYREEE (reference sequence). V gave up 3 bases and J gave up 5 bases, with 8 bases separating them. This CDR3 contains 12 residues.

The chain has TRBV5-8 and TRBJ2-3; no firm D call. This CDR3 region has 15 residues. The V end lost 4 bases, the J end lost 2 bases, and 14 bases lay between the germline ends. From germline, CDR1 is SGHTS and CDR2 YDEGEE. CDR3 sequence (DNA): TGTGCCAGCAGCCCCTGGGCAGTTAACACAGATACGCAGTATTTT. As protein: CASSPWAVNTDTQYF.

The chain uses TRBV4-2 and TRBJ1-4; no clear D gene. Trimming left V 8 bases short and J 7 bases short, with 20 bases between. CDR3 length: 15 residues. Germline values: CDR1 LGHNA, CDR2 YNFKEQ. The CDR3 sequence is CASGRGPGSPEKLFF. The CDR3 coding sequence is TGTGCCAGCGGAAGAGGGCCGGGGTCCCCTGAAAAACTGTTTTTT.

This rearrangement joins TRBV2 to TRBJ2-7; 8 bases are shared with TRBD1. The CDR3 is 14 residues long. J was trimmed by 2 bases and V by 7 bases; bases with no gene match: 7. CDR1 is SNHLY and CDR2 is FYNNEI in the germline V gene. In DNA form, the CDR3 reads TGTGCCAGCAAGACAGGGGTCACAACCTACGAGCAGTACTTC. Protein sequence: CASKTGVTTYEQYF. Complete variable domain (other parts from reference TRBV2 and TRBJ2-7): EPEVTQTPSHQVTQMGQEVILRCVPISNHLYFYWYRQILGQKVEFLVSFYNNEISEKSEIFDDQFSVERPDGSNFTLKIRSTKLEDSAMYFCASKTGVTTYEQYFGPGTRLTVT.

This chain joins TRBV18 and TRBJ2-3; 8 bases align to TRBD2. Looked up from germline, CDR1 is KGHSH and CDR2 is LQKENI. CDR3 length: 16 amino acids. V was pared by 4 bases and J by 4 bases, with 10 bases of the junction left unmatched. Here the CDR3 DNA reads TGTGCCAGCTCACGCGAGCGGGAGAGGGCTCCAGATACGCAGTATTTT. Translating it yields CASSRERERAPDTQYF.

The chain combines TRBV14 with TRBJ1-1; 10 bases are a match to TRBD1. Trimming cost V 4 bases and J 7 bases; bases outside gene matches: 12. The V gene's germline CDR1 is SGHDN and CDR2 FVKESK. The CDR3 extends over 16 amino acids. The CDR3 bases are TGTGCCAGCAGCCGGACGGGGACAGGGGTTTTCCTTGAAGCTTTCTTT. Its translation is CASSRTGTGVFLEAFF.

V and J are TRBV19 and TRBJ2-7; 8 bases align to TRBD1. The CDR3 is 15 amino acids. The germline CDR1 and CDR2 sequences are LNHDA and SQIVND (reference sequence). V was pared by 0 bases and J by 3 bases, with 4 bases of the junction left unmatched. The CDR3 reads CASSIEDREIYEQYF. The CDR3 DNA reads TGTGCCAGTAGTATAGAGGACAGGGAGATCTACGAGCAGTACTTC.

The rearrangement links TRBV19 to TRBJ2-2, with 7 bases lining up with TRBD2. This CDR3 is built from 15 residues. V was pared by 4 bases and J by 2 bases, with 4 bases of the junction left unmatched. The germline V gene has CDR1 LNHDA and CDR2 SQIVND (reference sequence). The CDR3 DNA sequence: TGTGCCAGTAGTAAGATAGCGGGTAACACCGGGGAGCTGTTTTTT. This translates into CASSKIAGNTGELFF.

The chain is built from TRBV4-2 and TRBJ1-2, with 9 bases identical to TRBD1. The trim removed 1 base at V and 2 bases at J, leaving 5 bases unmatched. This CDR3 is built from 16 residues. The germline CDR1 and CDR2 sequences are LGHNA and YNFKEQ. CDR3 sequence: CASSQGDTGGNYGYTF. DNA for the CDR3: TGTGCCAGCAGCCAAGGTGATACAGGGGGCAACTATGGCTACACCTTC.

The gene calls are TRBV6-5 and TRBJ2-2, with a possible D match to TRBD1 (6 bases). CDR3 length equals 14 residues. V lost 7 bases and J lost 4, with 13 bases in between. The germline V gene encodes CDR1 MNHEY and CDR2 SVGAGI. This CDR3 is CASTVLGGTGELFF. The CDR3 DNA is TGTGCCAGCACCGTACTAGGGGGCACCGGGGAGCTGTTTTTT.

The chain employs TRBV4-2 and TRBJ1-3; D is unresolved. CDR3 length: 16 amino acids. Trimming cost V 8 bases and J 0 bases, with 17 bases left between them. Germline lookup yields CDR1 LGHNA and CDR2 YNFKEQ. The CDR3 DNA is TGTGCCAGCCTCCCATCGGCGGCTAGCTCTGGAAACACCATATATTTT. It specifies CASLPSAASSGNTIYF.

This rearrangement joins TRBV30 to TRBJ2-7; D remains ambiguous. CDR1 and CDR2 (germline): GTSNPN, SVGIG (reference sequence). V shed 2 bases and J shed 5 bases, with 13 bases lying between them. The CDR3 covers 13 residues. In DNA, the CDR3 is TGTGCCTGGAGTCCCCCGGGTCACCACGAGCAGTACTTC. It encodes CAWSPPGHHEQYF.

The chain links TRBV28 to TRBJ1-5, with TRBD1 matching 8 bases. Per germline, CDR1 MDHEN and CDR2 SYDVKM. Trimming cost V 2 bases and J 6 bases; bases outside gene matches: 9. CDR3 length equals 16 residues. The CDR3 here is CASSLPPQGVSQPQHF. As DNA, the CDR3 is TGTGCCAGCAGTTTACCCCCACAGGGGGTTAGTCAGCCCCAGCATTTT.

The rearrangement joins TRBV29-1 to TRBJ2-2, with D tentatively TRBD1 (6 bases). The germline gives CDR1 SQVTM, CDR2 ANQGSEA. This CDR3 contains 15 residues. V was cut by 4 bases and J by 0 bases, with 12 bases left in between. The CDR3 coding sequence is TGCAGCGTTGGGGTGGGGGCAACGAACACCGGGGAGCTGTTTTTT. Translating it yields CSVGVGATNTGELFF.

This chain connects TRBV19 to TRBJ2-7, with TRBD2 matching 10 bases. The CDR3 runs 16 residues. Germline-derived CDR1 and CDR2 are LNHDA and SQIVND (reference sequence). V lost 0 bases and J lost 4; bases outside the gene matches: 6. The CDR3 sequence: CASSIEGLAGVYEQYF. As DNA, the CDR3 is TGTGCCAGTAGTATAGAGGGGCTAGCGGGAGTGTACGAGCAGTACTTC.

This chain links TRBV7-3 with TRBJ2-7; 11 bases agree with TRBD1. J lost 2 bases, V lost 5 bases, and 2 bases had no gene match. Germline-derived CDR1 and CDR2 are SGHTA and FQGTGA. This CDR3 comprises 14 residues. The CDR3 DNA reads TGTGCCAGCAGCCGGGACAGGGGGGCCTACGAGCAGTACTTC. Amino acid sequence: CASSRDRGAYEQYF. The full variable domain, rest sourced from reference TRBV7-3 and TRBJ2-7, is GAGVSQTPSNKVTEKGKYVELRCDPISGHTALYWYRQSLGQGPEFLIYFQGTGAADDSGLPNDRFFAVRPEGSVSTLKIQRTERGDSAVYLCASSRDRGAYEQYFGPGTRLTVT.

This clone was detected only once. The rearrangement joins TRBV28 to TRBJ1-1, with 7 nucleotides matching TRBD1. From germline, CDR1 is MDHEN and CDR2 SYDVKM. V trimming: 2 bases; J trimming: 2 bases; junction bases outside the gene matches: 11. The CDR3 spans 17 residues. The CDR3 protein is CASSLRHWDRENTEAFF. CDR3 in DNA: TGTGCCAGCAGTTTAAGACATTGGGACAGAGAAAACACTGAAGCTTTCTTT.

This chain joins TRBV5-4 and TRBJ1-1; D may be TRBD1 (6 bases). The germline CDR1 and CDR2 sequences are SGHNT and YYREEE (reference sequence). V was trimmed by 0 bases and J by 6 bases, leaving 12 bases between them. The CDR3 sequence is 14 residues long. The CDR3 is CASSLALTGPEAFF. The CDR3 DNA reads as TGTGCCAGCAGCTTGGCTCTTACAGGGCCTGAAGCTTTCTTT.

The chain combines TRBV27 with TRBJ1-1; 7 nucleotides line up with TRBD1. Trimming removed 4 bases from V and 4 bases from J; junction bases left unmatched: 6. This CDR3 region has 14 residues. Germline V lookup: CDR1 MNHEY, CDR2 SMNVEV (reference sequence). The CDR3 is CASSWGTVGTEAFF. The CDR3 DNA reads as TGTGCCAGCAGTTGGGGGACAGTTGGCACTGAAGCTTTCTTT.

CDR3 loop: CASSLSAGLPDTQYF. Written as DNA, the CDR3 is TGCGCCAGCAGCTTGTCGGCGGGTCTCCCAGATACGCAGTATTTT. The rearrangement uses TRBV5-1 and TRBJ2-3; possible D gene TRBD2, 5 bases. Trimming took off 1 base at V and 4 bases at J, with 13 bases between the two ends. This CDR3 is built from 15 residues. CDR1 is SGHRS, CDR2 YFSETQ, per germline. The variable domain in full, with the rest retrieved from reference TRBV5-1 and TRBJ2-3, is KAGVTQTPRYLIKTRGQQVTLSCSPISGHRSVSWYQQTPGQGLQFLFEYFSETQRNKGNFPGRFSGRQFSNSRSEMNVSTLELGDSALYLCASSLSAGLPDTQYFGPGTRLTVL.